Following are 10 T cell receptor beta chains from one sample sequenced in a study of blood T cell repertoires in COVID-19. The assay was immunoSEQ multiplex PCR, and TCRdb's table has in-frame clones only and misses some. The sample holds about 89,000 clones, 80% seen once. The specimen sequenced was peripheral blood. These receptors all stem from an elderly woman with acute or convalescent COVID-19.

This clone was found a few times. The chain carries TRBV4-1 and TRBJ2-3, with 7 bases identical to TRBD2. The junction had 1 base not matched to a gene; V was cut back by 4 bases and J by 0 bases. This CDR3 has 14 residues. From germline, CDR1 is MGHRA and CDR2 YSYEKL. The DNA for the CDR3 is TGCGCCAGCAGCCTGGGACTAAGCACAGATACGCAGTATTTT. It yields the protein CASSLGLSTDTQYF.

The rearrangement links TRBV30 to TRBJ1-5; 10 nucleotides match TRBD1. The germline gives CDR1 GTSNPN, CDR2 SVGIG (reference sequence). The length of the CDR3 is 15 residues. The J segment lost 4 bases and the V segment lost 2 bases, leaving 5 bases of the junction unmatched. Written as DNA, the CDR3 is TGTGCCTGGAGTCAGGGACAGGGGCGGAATCAGCCCCAGCATTTT. This encodes CAWSQGQGRNQPQHF.

V gene TRBV4-1 combines with J gene TRBJ2-3; TRBD2 is a possible D gene (6 bases). The CDR3 runs 13 residues. Germline CDR1 and CDR2: MGHRA and YSYEKL. V shed 4 bases and J shed 6 bases, with 11 bases lying between them. This chain's CDR3 is CASSLRDLDTQYF. In DNA, the CDR3 is TGCGCCAGCAGCCTCCGGGACTTGGATACGCAGTATTTT.

The V call is TRBV7-3, the J call TRBJ1-2, with no clear D. Germline CDR1 SGHTA, CDR2 FQGTGA. The V end was cut by 5 bases, the J end by 4 bases, with 14 bases between. The CDR3 is 14 amino acids. The CDR3 protein is CASSPGPDFYGYTF. The CDR3 nucleotides are TGTGCCAGCAGCCCCGGACCGGACTTCTATGGCTACACCTTC.

This clone appeared a few times. The rearrangement uses TRBV5-1 and TRBJ2-1; 8 bases fit TRBD1. The CDR3 runs 12 residues. Germline assignment: CDR1 SGHRS and CDR2 YFSETQ. V lost 4 bases, J lost 8 bases, and 2 bases stayed unmatched. The CDR3 spells CASSRTGYEQFF. DNA for the CDR3: TGCGCCAGCAGCAGGACAGGGTATGAGCAGTTCTTC.

The chain has TRBV7-2 and TRBJ1-2, with TRBD1 matching 10 bases. The CDR3 runs 15 residues. V was clipped by 1 base and J by 8 bases; unmatched bases: 7. Germline lookup yields CDR1 SGHTA and CDR2 FQGNSA. CDR3 nucleotides: TGTGCCAGCAGCTTAGTGAGACAGGGGGCGCGGGGCTACACCTTC. It encodes CASSLVRQGARGYTF.

V gene TRBV29-1 combines with J gene TRBJ1-1; no definite D call. Trimming cost V 4 bases and J 1 base, with 13 bases left between them. Germline V lookup: CDR1 SQVTM, CDR2 ANQGSEA. This CDR3 has 14 amino acids. For the CDR3, the DNA is TGCAGCGTTGTGGGCACAGAGAGGAACACTGAAGCTTTCTTT. This translates into CSVVGTERNTEAFF.

This clone is labeled as large. The chain has TRBV18 and TRBJ1-3; TRBD1 aligns across 8 bases. Trimming at V came to 1 base and at J to 3 bases, leaving 14 bases not matched to a gene. Germline lookup yields CDR1 KGHSH and CDR2 LQKENI. The CDR3 is 19 residues long. Here the CDR3 DNA reads TGTGCCAGCTCACCACTCGCCCCTGGGACAGGAGGAATTGGAAACACCATATATTTT. Amino acid sequence: CASSPLAPGTGGIGNTIYF.

V usage is TRBV12-5 and J usage is TRBJ2-3, with D perhaps TRBD1 (5 bases). This CDR3 has 12 amino acids. V lost 7 bases and J lost 3, with 8 bases in between. The germline V gene encodes CDR1 LGHNT and CDR2 FRNRAP. CDR3 amino acids: CASARDTDTQYF. CDR3 bases: TGTGCTAGTGCCAGGGATACAGATACGCAGTATTTT.

The chain recombines TRBV9 with TRBJ2-4; TRBD2 agrees at 10 bases. The V segment lost 4 bases and the J segment 6 bases; nucleotides outside the gene matches: 4. The CDR3 is 14 amino acids. CDR1 is SGDLS, CDR2 YYNGEE, per germline. CDR3 residues: CASSTTSGANIQYF. In nucleotides, the CDR3 is TGTGCCAGCAGCACAACTAGCGGGGCAAACATTCAGTACTTC.